The source of this TCR beta chain is a study of regulatory T cells in long-lasting Graves disease. Time point in this sample: newly diagnosed GD, antithyroid drugs for less than 3 months. Extracted RNA from PBMCs served as the source of the TCR library. Study-level results: The study found persistent patients shared more public clonotypes (roughly 2,500) than new patients (about 890). The study found lower TCR diversity in persistent Graves' patients than in newly diagnosed ones.

Researchers made TCR beta libraries by using iRepertoire HTBI primers and running Arm-PCR on CDR3 regions. TCRdb independently ran MiXCR on the multiplex PCR reads; one entry per CDR3 protein. The data contain 500,000 to 700,000 distinct CDR3 sequences, roughly 16% of them singletons. Germline lookup yields CDR1 ENHRY and CDR2 SYGVKD. After removal of 0 bases from V and 2 bases from J, the junction contained 8 bases not matched to a gene. CDR3 length: 17 residues. This clonotype has at least ten counts. Antigen specificity is unknown. This sample also appeared in a second study, on T cells in Graves' hyperthyroidism and ophthalmopathy.

The sample was peripheral blood mononuclear cells (PBMCs), taken at new diagnosis, from a patient treated with antithyroid drugs. The chain joins TRBV10-3 to TRBJ2-7, with 9 bases fitting TRBD2. The source is a woman aged 25 to 39 with Graves disease. CDR3 nucleotide sequence: TGTGCCATCAGTGAGTCGAGCCTAGCGGGACTCACCTACGAGCAGTACTTC. It encodes CAISESSLAGLTYEQYF.